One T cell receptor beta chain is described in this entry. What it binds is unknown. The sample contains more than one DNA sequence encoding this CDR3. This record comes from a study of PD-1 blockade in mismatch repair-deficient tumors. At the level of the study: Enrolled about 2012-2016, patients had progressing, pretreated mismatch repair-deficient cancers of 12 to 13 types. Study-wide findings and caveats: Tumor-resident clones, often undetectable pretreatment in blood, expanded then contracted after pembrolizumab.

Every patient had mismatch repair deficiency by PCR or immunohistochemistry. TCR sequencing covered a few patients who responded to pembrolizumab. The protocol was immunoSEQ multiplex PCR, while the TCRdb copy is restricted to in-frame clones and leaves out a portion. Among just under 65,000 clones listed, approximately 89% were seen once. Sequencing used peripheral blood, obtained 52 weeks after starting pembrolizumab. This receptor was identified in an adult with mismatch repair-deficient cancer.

The CDR3 DNA follows: TGCGCCAGCAGCTTGGATGGGTATAGCAATCAGCCCCAGCATTTT. The encoded protein is CASSLDGYSNQPQHF. The V gene is TRBV5-1, the J gene TRBJ1-5; D is uncertain. The V gene lost 0 bases and the J gene lost 0 bases, with 7 bases spanning the gap. The CDR3 covers 15 residues. CDR1 is SGHRS and CDR2 is YFSETQ in the germline V gene.